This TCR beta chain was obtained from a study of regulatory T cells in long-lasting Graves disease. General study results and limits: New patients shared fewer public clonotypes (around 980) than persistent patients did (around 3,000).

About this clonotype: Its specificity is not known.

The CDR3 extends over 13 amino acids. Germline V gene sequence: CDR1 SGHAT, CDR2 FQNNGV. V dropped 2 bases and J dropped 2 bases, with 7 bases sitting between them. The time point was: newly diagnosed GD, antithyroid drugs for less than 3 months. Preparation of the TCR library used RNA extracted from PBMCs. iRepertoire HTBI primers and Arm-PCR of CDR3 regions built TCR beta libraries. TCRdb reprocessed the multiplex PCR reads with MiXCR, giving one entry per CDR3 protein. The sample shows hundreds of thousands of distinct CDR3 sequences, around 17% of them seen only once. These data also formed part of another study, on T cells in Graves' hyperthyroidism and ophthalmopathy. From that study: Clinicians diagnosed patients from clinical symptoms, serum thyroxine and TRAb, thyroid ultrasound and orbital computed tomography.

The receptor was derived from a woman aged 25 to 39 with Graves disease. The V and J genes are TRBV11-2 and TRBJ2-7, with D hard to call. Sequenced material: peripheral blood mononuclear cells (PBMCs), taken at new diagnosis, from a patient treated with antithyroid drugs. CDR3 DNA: TGTGCCAGCAGCTTAAATCCCGCCTACGAGCAGTACTTC. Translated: CASSLNPAYEQYF. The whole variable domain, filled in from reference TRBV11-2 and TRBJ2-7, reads EAGVAQSPRYKIIEKRQSVAFWCNPISGHATLYWYQQILGQGPKLLIQFQNNGVVDDSQLPKDRFSAERLKGVDSTLKIQPAKLEDSAVYLCASSLNPAYEQYFGPGTRLTVT.